The next 8 T cell receptor beta chains were all read from a single sample in a study of T cell repertoires in cytomegalovirus infection. TCRdb itself ran the reads through MiXCR, one entry per CDR3 protein. Among just over 150,000 distinct CDR3 sequences, about a quarter were seen once, and the ten largest hold 11%. The source material was PBMCs. The receptors come from a human donor in good health (CMV status not recorded). Some clones in this sample may be carry-over from other donors' samples.

This clonotype was observed a handful of times. This chain joins TRBV6-5 and TRBJ2-5; 13 bases match TRBD2. The ends lost 7 bases at V and 5 bases at J; junction bases unmatched: 4. CDR3 length: 14 amino acids. CDR1 and CDR2 (germline): MNHEY, SVGAGI. The CDR3 region is CASKGGLAGETQYF. CDR3 coding DNA: TGTGCCAGCAAAGGGGGACTAGCGGGGGAGACCCAGTACTTC.

Many counts were recorded for this clonotype. The chain carries TRBV7-9 and TRBJ2-5; 9 positions agree with TRBD1. This CDR3 has 16 residues. Germline CDR1 is SEHNR and CDR2 is FQNEAQ (reference sequence). Unmatched junction bases numbered 12, after V lost 6 bases and J lost 4 bases. The CDR3 protein is CASRYRDREERETQYF. The CDR3 bases are TGTGCCAGCAGATACCGGGACAGGGAAGAGAGAGAGACCCAGTACTTC.

The chain employs TRBV20-1 and TRBJ2-3; D gene unclear. V lost 3 bases to trimming and J lost 0 bases, with 10 bases between them. This CDR3 comprises 14 residues. From germline, CDR1 is DFQATT and CDR2 SNEGSKA (reference sequence). For the CDR3, the DNA is TGCAGTGCTAGTGAAGGTTTTAGCACAGATACGCAGTATTTT. Protein product: CSASEGFSTDTQYF.

A few counts support this clonotype. The chain links TRBV20-1 to TRBJ2-1; TRBD2 matches at 12 bases. This CDR3 is 18 amino acids long. J lost 4 bases, V lost 0 bases, and 10 bases had no gene match. Germline V CDR1 and CDR2: DFQATT, SNEGSKA (reference sequence). CDR3 nucleotide sequence: TGCAGTGCTAGAGATCCAGCGGCGACTAGCGGGAGTTACAATGAGCAGTTCTTC. Translation gives CSARDPAATSGSYNEQFF.

There are a few counts of this clonotype. The J gene is TRBJ1-1, the V gene TRBV12-3 or TRBV12-4; 7 bases fit TRBD1. The CDR3 extends over 13 amino acids. The trim removed 8 bases at V and 4 bases at J, leaving 7 bases unmatched. The CDR3 region is CASGPRGRTEAFF. The CDR3 DNA sequence: TGTGCCAGCGGACCTAGGGGGCGCACTGAAGCTTTCTTT.

In this sample, this clonotype turned up a few times. CDR3 region: CASSEALTAYLYEQYF. Here the CDR3 DNA reads TGTGCCAGCAGTGAAGCGCTAACAGCCTACCTCTACGAGCAGTACTTC. The rearrangement links TRBV2 to TRBJ2-7; the D is unclear. CDR3 length equals 16 residues. V lost 0 bases, J lost 3 bases, and 15 bases lay in between. The germline V gene encodes CDR1 SNHLY and CDR2 FYNNEI.

This clonotype came up many times. The chain carries TRBV19 and TRBJ1-5; no firm D call. This CDR3 contains 20 residues. Looked up from germline, CDR1 is LNHDA and CDR2 is SQIVND (reference sequence). V lost 6 bases to trimming and J lost 1 base, with 28 bases between them. The CDR3 DNA sequence: TGTGCCAGTAGCCCCATCAGTCCAGTATCATCTTACCCGAGCAATCAGCCCCAGCATTTT. It translates to CASSPISPVSSYPSNQPQHF.

This clonotype was counted a few times. The chain combines TRBV28 with TRBJ1-1; D gene uncertain. CDR3 length: 13 residues. V lost 1 base, J lost 7 bases, and 10 bases lay in between. Germline V gives CDR1 MDHEN, CDR2 SYDVKM. Here the CDR3 reads CASSLYGIGEAFF. CDR3 coding DNA: TGTGCCAGCAGTTTATACGGGATTGGTGAAGCTTTCTTT.